This record looks at one T cell receptor beta chain sequence and its context. It has no known antigen specificity. No much larger clonotype is one base removed from it; base qualities were not supplied. The immunoSEQ Assay, a bias-controlled multiplex PCR, was used to amplify TCRbeta CDR3 regions from genomic DNA. Per the original workflow: Within the assay, amplification of reference gene primers was used to estimate how many nucleated cells each sample contained. To quantify the absolute abundance of each unique TCRbeta CDR3 rearrangement, sequence reads were collapsed and filtered. For each sample, productive Simpson clonality was calculated as the square root of Simpson's diversity index across productive rearrangements. The table comes from immuneACCESS by way of TCRdb, which keeps in-frame sequences with V and J called. Part of the clones is missing from these tables; in studies checked, under half for an unresolved V gene and the rest for unknown reasons. The D gene and trimming were derived from the DNA, and the V and J assignments and clone size from that table. Present in this sample are approximately 230,000 clones, around 80% of which were seen just once. About 15% of the sample is taken by the ten largest.

The data stem from a study of blood T cell repertoires in COVID-19 (dated by TCRdb to about 2020). Background on the whole study: Samples from collaborators originated in the United States, Italy and Spain and spanned both the acute and convalescent phases of COVID-19. The dataset comprised deeply sampled blood TCRbeta repertoires from subjects exposed to, actively infected with, or recovered from COVID-19. HLA class I and class II types, where available, came from metadata supplied by the sample provider rather than from assay-based typing. The samples were drawn from two sources: the first 160 participants of the ongoing ImmuneRACE study, and 1,254 subjects contributed by 6 global collaborators. Nearly every sample came with metadata listing a de-identified subject ID, COVID-19 status, age in years and sex. The material from the prospective study consisted of cDNA or gDNA derived from T cells, B-cell-depleted T cells, or PBMCs. The repertoires were released in a freely available public database meant as a resource for research on the immune response to SARS-CoV-2. What the authors observed across the whole study: The quantity of clinical and demographic metadata differed by source and by participant and was supplied without curation.

Enrolling through a virtual design, the prospective study's participants ranged in age from roughly 18 to 89 years and lived across roughly 24 United States geographic areas. Cohort assignment in the prospective study relied on participant-reported clinical history from a screening survey and a study questionnaire. ImmuneRACE Cohort 3 recovered participants were defined by two consecutive negative NP/OP PCR tests, healthcare professional clearance, or symptom resolution. In the prospective study, whole blood, serum and a nasopharyngeal or oropharyngeal swab were collected from each participant by mobile phlebotomists. Additional blood draws and questionnaires over an approximately two-month period could optionally be provided by prospective study participants. Prospective study blood samples were shipped either frozen or at room temperature before DNA extraction. V and J lose 3 bases and 7 bases, and a span of 6 bases separates them. Including cysteine and phenylalanine, the CDR3 has 12 amino acids. Only the CDR3 portion is preserved as DNA: 36 bases, with reading frame beginning at the first base. The germline V gene encodes CDR1 MDHEN and CDR2 SYDVKM.

This TCR derives from a man aged 35 to 55 who had recovered from COVID-19. Sample: PBMCs or T cells enriched from blood (not recorded which). Recombination joined TRBV28 with TRBJ2-2; the D gene assignment is ambiguous. CDR3 loop: CASSLSLGELFF. The bases are TGTGCCAGCAGTTTGTCCCTCGGGGAGCTGTTTTTT.